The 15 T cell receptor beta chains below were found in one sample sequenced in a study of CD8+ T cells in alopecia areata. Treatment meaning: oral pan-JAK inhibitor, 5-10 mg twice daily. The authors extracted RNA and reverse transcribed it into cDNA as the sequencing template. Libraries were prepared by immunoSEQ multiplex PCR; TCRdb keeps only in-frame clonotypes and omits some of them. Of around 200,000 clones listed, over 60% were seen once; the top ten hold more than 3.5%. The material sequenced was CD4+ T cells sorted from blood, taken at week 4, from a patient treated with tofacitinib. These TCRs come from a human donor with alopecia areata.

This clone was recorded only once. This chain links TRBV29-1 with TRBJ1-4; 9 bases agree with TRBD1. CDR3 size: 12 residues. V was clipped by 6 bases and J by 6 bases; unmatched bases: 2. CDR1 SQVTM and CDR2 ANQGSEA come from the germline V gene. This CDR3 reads CSVRQGDEKLFF. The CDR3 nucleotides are TGCAGCGTCCGACAGGGGGATGAAAAACTGTTTTTT.

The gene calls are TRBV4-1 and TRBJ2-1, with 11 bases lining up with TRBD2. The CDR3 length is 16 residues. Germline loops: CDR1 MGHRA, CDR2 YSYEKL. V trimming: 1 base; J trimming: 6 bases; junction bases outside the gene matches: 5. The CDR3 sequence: CASSQAGTSGFNEQFF. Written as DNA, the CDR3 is TGCGCCAGCAGCCAAGCCGGGACTAGCGGTTTCAATGAGCAGTTCTTC.

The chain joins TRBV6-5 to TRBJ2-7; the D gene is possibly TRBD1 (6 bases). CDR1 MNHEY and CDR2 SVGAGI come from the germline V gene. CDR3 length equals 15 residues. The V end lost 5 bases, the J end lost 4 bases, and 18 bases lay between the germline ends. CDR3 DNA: TGTGCCAGCAGTGCCACAGGGTCAGGGGATTACGAGCAGTACTTC. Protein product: CASSATGSGDYEQYF.

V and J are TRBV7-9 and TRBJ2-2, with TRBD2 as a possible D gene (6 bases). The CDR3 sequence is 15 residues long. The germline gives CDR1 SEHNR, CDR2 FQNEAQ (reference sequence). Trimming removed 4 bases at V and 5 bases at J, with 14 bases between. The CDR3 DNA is TGTGCCAGCAGCTCACTAGGCGGGGAGACCGGGGAGCTGTTTTTT. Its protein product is CASSSLGGETGELFF.

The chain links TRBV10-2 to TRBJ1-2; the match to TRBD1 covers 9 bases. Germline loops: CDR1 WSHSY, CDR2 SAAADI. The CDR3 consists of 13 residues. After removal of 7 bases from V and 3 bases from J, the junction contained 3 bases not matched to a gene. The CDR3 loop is CASTRTGDYGYTF. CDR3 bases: TGCGCCAGCACCAGGACAGGGGACTATGGCTACACCTTC.

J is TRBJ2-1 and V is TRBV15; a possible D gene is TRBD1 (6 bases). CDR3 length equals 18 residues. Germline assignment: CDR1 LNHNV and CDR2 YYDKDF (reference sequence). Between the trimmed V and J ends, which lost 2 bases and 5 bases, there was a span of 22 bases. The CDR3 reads CATSRYPGQTLGNNEQFF. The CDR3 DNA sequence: TGTGCCACCAGCAGATACCCGGGACAAACTTTAGGGAACAATGAGCAGTTCTTC.

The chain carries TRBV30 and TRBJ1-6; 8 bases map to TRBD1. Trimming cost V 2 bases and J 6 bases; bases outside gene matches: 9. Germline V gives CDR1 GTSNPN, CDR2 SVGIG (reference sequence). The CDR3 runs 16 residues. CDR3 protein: CAWSITSGGSNSPLHF. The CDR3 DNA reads TGTGCCTGGAGTATAACCTCAGGGGGCAGTAATTCACCCCTCCACTTT.

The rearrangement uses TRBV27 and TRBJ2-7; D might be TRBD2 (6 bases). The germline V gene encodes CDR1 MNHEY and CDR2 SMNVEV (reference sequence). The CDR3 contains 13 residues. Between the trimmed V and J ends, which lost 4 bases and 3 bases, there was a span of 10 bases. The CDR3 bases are TGTGCCAGCAGTTCGGGGGACGACTACGAGCAGTACTTC. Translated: CASSSGDDYEQYF.

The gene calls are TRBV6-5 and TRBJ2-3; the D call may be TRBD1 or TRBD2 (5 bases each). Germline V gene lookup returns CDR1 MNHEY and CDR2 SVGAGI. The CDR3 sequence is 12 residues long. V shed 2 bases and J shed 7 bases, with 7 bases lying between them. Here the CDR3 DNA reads TGTGCCAGCAGTTACGGGGGTTATACGCAGTATTTT. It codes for CASSYGGYTQYF.

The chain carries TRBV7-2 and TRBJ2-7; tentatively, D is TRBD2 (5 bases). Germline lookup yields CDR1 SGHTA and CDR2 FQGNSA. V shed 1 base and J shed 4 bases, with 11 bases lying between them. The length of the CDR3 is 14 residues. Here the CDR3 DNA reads TGTGCCAGCAGCTTAGACGTCTCGGGGTACGAGCAGTACTTC. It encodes CASSLDVSGYEQYF.

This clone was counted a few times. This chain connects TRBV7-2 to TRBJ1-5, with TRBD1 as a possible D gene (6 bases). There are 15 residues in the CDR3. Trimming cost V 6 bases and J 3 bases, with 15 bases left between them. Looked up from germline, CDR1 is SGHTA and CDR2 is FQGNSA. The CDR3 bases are TGTGCCAGCAGTCGAACGGACAGCCTCAATCAGCCCCAGCATTTT. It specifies CASSRTDSLNQPQHF.

The CDR3 reads CASSSLRTEAFF. In DNA form, the CDR3 reads TGTGCCAGCAGTTCCCTAAGAACTGAAGCTTTCTTT. The V and J genes are TRBV27 and TRBJ1-1; D gene ambiguous. From germline, CDR1 is MNHEY and CDR2 SMNVEV (reference sequence). V dropped 4 bases and J dropped 5 bases, with 8 bases sitting between them. This CDR3 spans 12 amino acids.

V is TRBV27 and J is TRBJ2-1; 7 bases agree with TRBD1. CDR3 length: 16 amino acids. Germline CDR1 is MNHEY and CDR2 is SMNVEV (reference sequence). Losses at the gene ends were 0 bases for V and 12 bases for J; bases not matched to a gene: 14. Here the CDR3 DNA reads TGTGCCAGCAGTTTATCGGGGGCAGGGGGTAGTAGAAGGCAGTTCTTC. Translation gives CASSLSGAGGSRRQFF.

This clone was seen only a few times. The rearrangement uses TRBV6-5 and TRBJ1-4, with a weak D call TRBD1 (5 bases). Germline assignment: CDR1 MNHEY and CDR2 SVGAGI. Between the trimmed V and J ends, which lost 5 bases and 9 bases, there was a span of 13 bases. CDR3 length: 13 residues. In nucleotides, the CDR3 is TGTGCCAGCAGTGGAGAAAGGGACCAAAAACTGTTTTTT. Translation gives CASSGERDQKLFF.

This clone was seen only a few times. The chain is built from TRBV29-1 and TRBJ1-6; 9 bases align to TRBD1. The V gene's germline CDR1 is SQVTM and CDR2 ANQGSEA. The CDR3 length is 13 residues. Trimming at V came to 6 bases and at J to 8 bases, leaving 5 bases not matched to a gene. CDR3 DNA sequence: TGCAGCGTCCGGGACAGGGTGGATTCACCCCTCCACTTT. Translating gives CSVRDRVDSPLHF.